One sample yielded the 16 T cell receptor beta chains listed below, sequenced in a study of spatial heterogeneity in lung cancer. TCRdb reanalysed the 5' RACE reads using MiXCR and keeps one entry per CDR3 protein. The table has nearly 80,000 distinct CDR3 sequences, about 8% seen once. Time point defined: sample taken at primary tumor resection. Material: PBMCs, obtained at surgery. The receptors originated from a male donor with early-stage non-small cell lung cancer.

There are a few counts of this clonotype. The V and J genes are TRBV4-3 and TRBJ2-3, with TRBD2 matching 10 bases. The CDR3 loop spans 17 amino acids. After removal of 2 bases from V and 9 bases from J, the junction contained 14 bases not matched to a gene. The germline gives CDR1 LGHNA, CDR2 YSLEER. CDR3 protein: CASSQSTGTSVGRTQYF. The CDR3 nucleotides read TGCGCCAGCAGCCAATCAACCGGGACTAGCGTGGGCAGGACGCAGTATTTT.

In its sample, this clonotype was seen many times. The chain links TRBV5-1 to TRBJ2-1; D remains unclear. Germline V gene data show CDR1 as SGHRS and CDR2 as YFSETQ. This CDR3 has 13 residues. The ends were cut back, 1 base at V and 7 bases at J, with 9 bases in the middle. CDR3 DNA sequence: TGCGCCAGCAGCTTGACTTCCTTGAATGAGCAGTTCTTC. It specifies CASSLTSLNEQFF.

The chain couples TRBV6-5 to TRBJ2-7; TRBD1 aligns across 7 bases. With V trimmed by 6 bases and J by 4 bases, 3 bases remained unmatched. This CDR3 has 12 amino acids. Germline CDR1 is MNHEY and CDR2 is SVGAGI. The CDR3 nucleotides are TGTGCCAGCAGGACAGGGATATACGAGCAGTACTTC. This gives the protein CASRTGIYEQYF.

This clonotype has a count of ten or more. The chain combines TRBV29-1 with TRBJ1-1, with D maybe TRBD1 (6 bases). Germline CDR1 reads SQVTM; CDR2 reads ANQGSEA. The CDR3 spans 13 residues. V lost 6 bases to trimming and J lost 5 bases, with 16 bases between them. The CDR3 DNA is TGCAGCGTCCTTCGGGGGCTGGTTACTGAAGCTTTCTTT. This gives the protein CSVLRGLVTEAFF.

This clonotype was seen more than once but under ten times. The chain carries TRBV27 and TRBJ1-5, with D possibly matching TRBD1 (5 bases). The CDR3 contains 16 residues. Deletions cut 1 base from V and 0 bases from J, with 10 bases between. Germline V CDR1 and CDR2: MNHEY, SMNVEV (reference sequence). CDR3 DNA: TGTGCCAGCAGTTTATGGGGGACTGCTAGCAATCAGCCCCAGCATTTT. Its protein is CASSLWGTASNQPQHF.

Many counts were recorded for this clonotype. The chain has TRBV11-3 and TRBJ2-1, with no clear D. This CDR3 has 13 residues. V lost 5 bases to trimming and J lost 7 bases, with 12 bases between them. Per germline, CDR1 SGHNT and CDR2 YENEEA. CDR3 loop: CASSVDQKNEQFF. In nucleotides, the CDR3 is TGTGCCAGCAGCGTCGACCAAAAGAATGAGCAGTTCTTC.

This clonotype was counted at least ten times. This sequence joins TRBV29-1 and TRBJ2-7, with D possibly being TRBD1 (6 bases). V was cut by 3 bases and J by 8 bases, with 11 bases left in between. The CDR3 is 11 residues long. Germline values: CDR1 SQVTM, CDR2 ANQGSEA. CDR3 sequence (DNA): TGCAGCGTTGACCAGGGGAGAAAGCAGTACTTC. It codes for CSVDQGRKQYF.

The CDR3 is CASSLTTGELFF. CDR3 DNA sequence: TGTGCCAGCAGTTTAACGACCGGGGAGCTGTTTTTT. The chain recombines TRBV12-3 or TRBV12-4 with TRBJ2-2; D is unresolved. V lost 2 bases, J lost 5 bases, and 3 bases lay in between. This CDR3 spans 12 amino acids.

This clonotype has at least ten counts. This chain joins TRBV6-6 and TRBJ2-1, with a weak D call TRBD2 (6 bases). Germline CDR1 is MNHNY and CDR2 is SVGAGI (reference sequence). This CDR3 has 15 amino acids. Trimming left V 4 bases short and J 3 bases short, with 13 bases between. The CDR3 here is CASSSHSDYYNEQFF. Written as DNA, the CDR3 is TGTGCCAGCAGTTCACACTCGGACTACTACAATGAGCAGTTCTTC.

This chain links TRBV2 with TRBJ2-5, with D unresolved. CDR1 is SNHLY, CDR2 FYNNEI, per germline. CDR3 size: 15 residues. V dropped 2 bases and J dropped 4 bases, with 14 bases sitting between them. The CDR3 reads CASSERLSLGETQYF. CDR3 bases: TGTGCCAGCAGTGAAAGACTCTCCTTGGGAGAGACCCAGTACTTC.

This clonotype was recorded many times. The chain is built from TRBV6-2 or TRBV6-3 and TRBJ2-5; D might be TRBD1 or TRBD2, each matching 5 bases. CDR1 and CDR2 from the germline V gene are MNHEY and SVGEGT. This CDR3 comprises 16 residues. V was clipped by 7 bases and J by 2 bases, with 20 bases between them. The CDR3 reads CASKRRDFGGQETQYF. The CDR3 DNA sequence: TGTGCCAGCAAGCGCCGTGACTTTGGGGGACAAGAGACCCAGTACTTC.

There are a few counts of this clonotype. The rearrangement joins TRBV27 to TRBJ2-1; no definite D call. The germline V and J ends were trimmed by 3 bases and 9 bases, with 9 bases remaining between them. CDR3 size: 12 residues. Germline V lookup: CDR1 MNHEY, CDR2 SMNVEV (reference sequence). The CDR3 loop reads CASSFAMSEQFF. Written as DNA, the CDR3 is TGTGCCAGCAGTTTCGCCATGAGTGAGCAGTTCTTC.

This clonotype was detected ten times or more. This chain joins TRBV29-1 and TRBJ2-2; no reliable D call. CDR1 is SQVTM, CDR2 ANQGSEA, per germline. This CDR3 spans 13 amino acids. Trimming took off 4 bases at V and 1 base at J, with 7 bases between the two ends. The CDR3 is CSVGRLNTGELFF. CDR3 sequence (DNA): TGCAGCGTTGGACGGCTGAACACCGGGGAGCTGTTTTTT.

This clonotype has at least ten counts. The J gene is TRBJ2-6, the V gene TRBV20-1; 8 nucleotides match TRBD1. Germline CDR1 and CDR2: DFQATT and SNEGSKA (reference sequence). The ends lost 3 bases at V and 0 bases at J; junction bases unmatched: 10. The CDR3 loop spans 18 amino acids. CDR3 DNA sequence: TGCAGTGCTAGTAGGAAGGACAGGGTGAACTCTGGGGCCAACGTCCTGACTTTC. Translated, it gives CSASRKDRVNSGANVLTF.

The chain joins TRBV6-5 to TRBJ1-1; D remains ambiguous. Germline loops: CDR1 MNHEY, CDR2 SVGAGI. The CDR3 has 13 residues. Trimming took 2 bases from V and 4 from J, leaving 8 bases between them. CDR3: CASSYEGGTEAFF. CDR3 DNA: TGTGCCAGCAGTTACGAGGGAGGCACTGAAGCTTTCTTT.

This clonotype was counted ten times or more. V is TRBV5-1 and J is TRBJ1-2, with D tentatively TRBD1 (6 bases). Germline V gene sequence: CDR1 SGHRS, CDR2 YFSETQ. CDR3 size: 17 residues. V shed 4 bases and J shed 0 bases, with 19 bases lying between them. CDR3 bases: TGCGCCAGCAGCCCGGTGCAGGGGAGATTCGCTAACTATGGCTACACCTTC. This sequence encodes CASSPVQGRFANYGYTF. Drawing the rest from reference TRBV5-1 and TRBJ1-2, the complete variable domain is KAGVTQTPRYLIKTRGQQVTLSCSPISGHRSVSWYQQTPGQGLQFLFEYFSETQRNKGNFPGRFSGRQFSNSRSEMNVSTLELGDSALYLCASSPVQGRFANYGYTFGSGTRLTVV.